The 22 T cell receptor beta chains given below trace back to one sample, sequenced in a study of T-cell reconstitution after alpha-beta-depleted transplantation in children. Unique molecular identifiers featured in how the TCRbeta library was prepared. TCRdb ran MiXCR on the PCR reads and lists one entry per CDR3 protein. The sample lists about 76,000 distinct CDR3 sequences; less than 15% were seen once. Sequenced material: PBMCs, mostly from graft donor cells, taken 180 days after TCRalphabeta/CD19-depleted stem cell transplant. These receptor sequences come from a male patient between 2 and 10 years old who had a stem cell transplant for acute lymphoblastic leukemia, so the T cells may come from the graft donor.

Many counts were recorded for this clonotype. The gene calls are TRBV20-1 and TRBJ2-2, with 7 bases matching TRBD1. This CDR3 comprises 13 residues. CDR1 is DFQATT, CDR2 SNEGSKA, per germline (reference sequence). The junction had 4 bases not matched to a gene; V was cut back by 2 bases and J by 7 bases. CDR3 bases: TGCAGTGCTAGAAGGACAGGATTCGGGGAGCTGTTTTTT. It translates to CSARRTGFGELFF.

In this sample, this clonotype turned up a few times. The chain's CDR3 is CASTPGVDGYEQYF. The CDR3, as DNA: TGTGCCAGCACTCCGGGGGTCGACGGCTACGAGCAGTACTTC. This rearrangement joins TRBV18 to TRBJ2-7, with D possibly TRBD2 on 6 matching bases. Germline CDR1 is KGHSH and CDR2 is LQKENI. The V gene lost 8 bases and the J gene lost 3 bases, with 17 bases spanning the gap. The CDR3 extends over 14 amino acids. The whole variable domain, remainder taken from reference TRBV18 and TRBJ2-7, is NAGVMQNPRHLVRRRGQEARLRCSPMKGHSHVYWYRQLPEEGLKFMVYLQKENIIDESGMPKERFSAEFPKEGPSILRIQQVVRGDSAAYFCASTPGVDGYEQYFGPGTRLTVT.

The rearrangement links TRBV7-2 to TRBJ2-7; perhaps D is TRBD1 or TRBD2 (5 bases each). The CDR3 totals 17 residues. The germline CDR1 and CDR2 sequences are SGHTA and FQGNSA. Trimming stripped 5 bases from V and 2 bases from J, with 22 bases between. CDR3 loop: CASSPLPRPVGAYEQYF. Written as DNA, the CDR3 is TGTGCCAGCAGCCCACTACCCCGACCGGTGGGGGCCTACGAGCAGTACTTC.

This clonotype appeared many times. The rearrangement links TRBV7-2 to TRBJ1-2; 9 nucleotides line up with TRBD1. Trimming removed 2 bases from V and 6 bases from J; junction bases left unmatched: 7. Per the germline V gene, CDR1 is SGHTA and CDR2 is FQGNSA. The CDR3 is made up of 15 amino acids. This CDR3 reads CASSLRRDRVNGYTF. For the CDR3, the DNA is TGTGCCAGCAGCTTACGCCGGGACAGGGTGAATGGCTACACCTTC.

This clonotype has only a few counts. The genes are TRBV7-2 and TRBJ2-3, with a tentative D call TRBD2 (6 bases). V lost 5 bases and J lost 0, with 12 bases in between. The CDR3 is made up of 15 amino acids. Germline V gene lookup returns CDR1 SGHTA and CDR2 FQGNSA. CDR3 protein: CASSRTKQSTDTQYF. CDR3 nucleotides: TGTGCCAGCAGCCGGACTAAGCAGAGCACAGATACGCAGTATTTT.

The V gene is TRBV20-1, the J gene TRBJ1-4; D call uncertain. Trimming cost V 7 bases and J 12 bases, with 21 bases left between them. CDR1 and CDR2 (germline): DFQATT, SNEGSKA (reference sequence). The CDR3 has 13 amino acids. The CDR3 here is CSDTLTNRPQLFF. The CDR3 coding sequence is TGCAGTGATACACTCACCAACCGCCCTCAACTGTTTTTT.

This chain connects TRBV6-1 to TRBJ2-1; TRBD2 agrees at 11 bases. There are 15 residues in the CDR3. Germline-derived CDR1 and CDR2 are MNHNS and SASEGT. J gave up 1 base and V 7 bases, and 3 bases lay outside the gene matches. The CDR3 DNA reads as TGTGCCAGCAAGCTAGCGGGAGGATCCTACAATGAGCAGTTCTTC. Translation gives CASKLAGGSYNEQFF.

The rearrangement links TRBV2 to TRBJ2-2, with a tentative D call TRBD2 (5 bases). This CDR3 is built from 12 residues. The V gene's germline CDR1 is SNHLY and CDR2 FYNNEI. CDR3 DNA: TGTGTCAACGCGGGGAACACCGGGGAGCTGTTTTTT. It is translated as CVNAGNTGELFF.

The chain combines TRBV18 with TRBJ1-6, with TRBD1 matching 9 bases. The CDR3 loop spans 13 amino acids. Looked up from germline, CDR1 is KGHSH and CDR2 is LQKENI. V dropped 6 bases and J dropped 10; count of bases not matched to a gene: 4. The CDR3 region has the DNA TGTGCCAGCTCCGGACAGGGGAAGTCACCCCTCCACTTT. Its translation: CASSGQGKSPLHF.

This clonotype showed up just a few times. This chain uses TRBV4-2 with TRBJ2-3, with TRBD2 identical over 11 bases. The CDR3 contains 15 residues. The V gene's germline CDR1 is LGHNA and CDR2 YNFKEQ. The V gene end was trimmed by 2 bases and the J gene end by 5 bases; junction bases not matched to a gene: 3. CDR3 sequence reads: CASSQTSGRKDTQYF. The CDR3 DNA sequence: TGTGCCAGCAGCCAAACTAGCGGGAGAAAAGATACGCAGTATTTT.

In its sample, this clonotype was seen many times. V usage is TRBV5-1 and J usage is TRBJ2-5; 8 nucleotides align to TRBD1. J was trimmed by 5 bases and V by 4 bases; bases with no gene match: 7. The CDR3 loop spans 14 amino acids. Germline assignment: CDR1 SGHRS and CDR2 YFSETQ. The CDR3 nucleotides are TGCGCCAGCAGCCTTGACAGGGGACGCGAGACCCAGTACTTC. Translating gives CASSLDRGRETQYF.

This chain connects TRBV24-1 to TRBJ2-3; TRBD1 agrees at 7 bases. The V gene end was trimmed by 4 bases and the J gene end by 2 bases; junction bases not matched to a gene: 8. This CDR3 region has 16 residues. Germline-derived CDR1 and CDR2 are KGHDR and SFDVKD. The CDR3: CATSDFDRAPTDTQYF. CDR3 coding DNA: TGTGCCACCAGTGACTTTGACAGGGCCCCCACAGATACGCAGTATTTT.

This clonotype was seen more than once but under ten times. The genes are TRBV12-3 or TRBV12-4 and TRBJ1-4; 9 positions match TRBD1. This CDR3 is 16 amino acids long. J was trimmed by 7 bases and V by 8 bases; bases with no gene match: 14. The CDR3 bases are TGTGCCAGCTCCCCAGGGGGACAGGGCGGAAGTGAAAAACTGTTTTTT. Its translation is CASSPGGQGGSEKLFF.

This chain links TRBV6-1 with TRBJ1-6; D is uncertain. With 6 bases removed from V and 7 bases from J, the gap between germline ends came to 16 bases. Germline V gene lookup returns CDR1 MNHNS and CDR2 SASEGT. This CDR3 has 15 amino acids. CDR3 sequence: CASSRSWTGNSPLHF. The CDR3 bases are TGTGCCAGCAGCCGGTCATGGACGGGAAATTCACCCCTCCACTTT.

This clonotype was seen more than once but under ten times. The chain carries TRBV12-3 or TRBV12-4 and TRBJ2-2; D perhaps matches TRBD1 (5 bases). There are 14 residues in the CDR3. The V end lost 6 bases, the J end lost 6 bases, and 14 bases lay between the germline ends. Written as DNA, the CDR3 is TGTGCCAGCAGCTCTCACAGGTTGGCCGGGGAGCTGTTTTTT. Amino acid sequence: CASSSHRLAGELFF.

This clonotype was seen a handful of times. This sequence joins TRBV7-2 and TRBJ2-7; D not resolved. In germline, CDR1 is SGHTA, CDR2 FQGNSA. This CDR3 region has 15 residues. Trimming removed 5 bases at V and 0 bases at J, with 14 bases between. CDR3 in DNA: TGTGCCAGCAGCCCCGAAGTGGGTAGCTCCTACGAGCAGTACTTC. This gives the protein CASSPEVGSSYEQYF.

In its sample, this clonotype was seen many times. The chain recombines TRBV5-1 with TRBJ2-7; TRBD1 aligns across 9 bases. CDR1 SGHRS and CDR2 YFSETQ come from the germline V gene. J lost 6 bases, V lost 4 bases, and 11 bases had no gene match. The CDR3 extends over 15 amino acids. The CDR3, as DNA: TGCGCCAGCAGCCGCGATCGGACAGGGGCGGGCGAGCAGTACTTC. Translated, it gives CASSRDRTGAGEQYF. The whole variable domain, filled in from reference TRBV5-1 and TRBJ2-7, reads KAGVTQTPRYLIKTRGQQVTLSCSPISGHRSVSWYQQTPGQGLQFLFEYFSETQRNKGNFPGRFSGRQFSNSRSEMNVSTLELGDSALYLCASSRDRTGAGEQYFGPGTRLTVT.

J is TRBJ1-2 and V is TRBV28, with TRBD1 identical over 7 bases. Losses at the gene ends were 6 bases for V and 4 bases for J; bases not matched to a gene: 2. CDR1 and CDR2 (germline): MDHEN, SYDVKM. The CDR3 loop spans 12 amino acids. CDR3 region: CASSWDSYGYTF. The CDR3 nucleotides are TGTGCCAGCAGCTGGGACAGCTATGGCTACACCTTC.

This chain links TRBV12-3 or TRBV12-4 with TRBJ1-1; 9 bases match TRBD1. J was trimmed by 5 bases and V by 3 bases; bases with no gene match: 4. The CDR3 runs 14 residues. DNA of the CDR3: TGTGCCAGCAGTTTCGGGACAGGGTGGACTGAAGCTTTCTTT. It translates to CASSFGTGWTEAFF.

A few counts support this clonotype. The rearrangement joins TRBV7-9 to TRBJ1-2; 11 bases agree with TRBD1. V dropped 5 bases and J dropped 8; count of bases not matched to a gene: 7. Germline V gene data show CDR1 as SEHNR and CDR2 as FQNEAQ (reference sequence). The CDR3 extends over 14 amino acids. The CDR3 DNA reads TGTGCCAGCAGCCTCTGGACAGGGGGCCGGGGCTACACCTTC. Translation: CASSLWTGGRGYTF.

This clonotype turned up a few times. The V and J genes are TRBV27 and TRBJ1-1, with no clear D. Deletions cut 3 bases from V and 8 bases from J, with 10 bases between. In germline, CDR1 is MNHEY, CDR2 SMNVEV (reference sequence). The CDR3 length is 12 residues. The CDR3 DNA reads TGTGCCAGCAGTTTCCACGGACGAGAAGCTTTCTTT. This gives the protein CASSFHGREAFF.

V and J are TRBV12-3 or TRBV12-4 and TRBJ1-5; no definite D call. The germline V and J ends were trimmed by 4 bases and 3 bases, with 4 bases remaining between them. This CDR3 region has 12 residues. The CDR3 here is CASSWVNQPQHF. The CDR3 bases are TGTGCCAGCAGTTGGGTCAATCAGCCCCAGCATTTT.